One TCR beta chain is described in this entry. These data come from a study of T cell changes during pregnancy in multiple sclerosis. Profiled with immunoSEQ multiplex PCR; TCRdb holds only in-frame clones, not every one. The repertoire holds around 65,000 clones, with over 85% as singletons. The CDR3 length is 11 residues. From germline, CDR1 is DFQATT and CDR2 SNEGSKA (reference sequence). V was cut by 4 bases and J by 3 bases, with 7 bases left in between. The source material was peripheral blood, sampled in the first trimester of pregnancy. This clonotype was sampled from a female donor in good health, enrolled as a control in a pregnancy study. V and J are TRBV20-1 and TRBJ2-7; no firm D call. The CDR3 nucleotides are TGCAGTGCTACCCCCCGCTACGAGCAGTACTTC. Translating it yields CSATPRYEQYF.